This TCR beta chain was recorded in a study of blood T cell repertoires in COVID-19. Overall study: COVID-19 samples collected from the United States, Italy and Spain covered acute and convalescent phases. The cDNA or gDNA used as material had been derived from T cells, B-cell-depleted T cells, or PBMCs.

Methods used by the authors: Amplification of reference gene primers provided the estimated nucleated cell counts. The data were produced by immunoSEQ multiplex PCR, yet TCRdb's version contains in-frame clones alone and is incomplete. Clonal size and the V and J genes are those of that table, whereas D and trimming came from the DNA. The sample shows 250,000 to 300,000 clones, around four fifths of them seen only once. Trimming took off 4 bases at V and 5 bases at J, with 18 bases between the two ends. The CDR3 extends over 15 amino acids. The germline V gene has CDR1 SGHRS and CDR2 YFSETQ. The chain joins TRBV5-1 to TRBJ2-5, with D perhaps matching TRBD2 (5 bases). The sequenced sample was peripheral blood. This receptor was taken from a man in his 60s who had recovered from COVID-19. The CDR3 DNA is TGCGCCAGCAGCCCCCGGGCGGGCAAAGGGGAGACCCAGTACTTC. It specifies CASSPRAGKGETQYF.